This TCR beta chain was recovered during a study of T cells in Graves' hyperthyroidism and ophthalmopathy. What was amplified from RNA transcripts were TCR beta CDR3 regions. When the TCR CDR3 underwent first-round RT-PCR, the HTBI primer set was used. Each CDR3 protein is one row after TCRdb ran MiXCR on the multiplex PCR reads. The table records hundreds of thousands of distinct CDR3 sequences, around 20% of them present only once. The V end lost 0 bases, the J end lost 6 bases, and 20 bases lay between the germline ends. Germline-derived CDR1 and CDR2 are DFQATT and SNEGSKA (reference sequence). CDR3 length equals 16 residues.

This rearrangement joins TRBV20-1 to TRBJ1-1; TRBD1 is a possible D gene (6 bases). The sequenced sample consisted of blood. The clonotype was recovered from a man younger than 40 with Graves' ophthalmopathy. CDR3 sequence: CSARDFQGPAKSEAFF. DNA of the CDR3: TGCAGTGCTAGAGATTTTCAGGGGCCGGCGAAATCTGAAGCTTTCTTT.